Listed below are T cell receptor beta chains from one sample, sequenced in a study of CD8 T cells in ankylosing spondylitis. MiXCR was run by TCRdb on the 5' RACE reads, yielding one entry per CDR3 protein. The sample comprises 350,000 or so distinct CDR3 sequences, roughly 8% of which are singletons, and roughly 15% rests with the top ten. The sequenced sample consisted of blood, either unsorted or a sorted T cell fraction (not recorded which). The receptors shown here come from a male donor with ankylosing spondylitis. The CDR3 runs from the conserved cysteine through the conserved F or W.

J: TRBJ2-1; V: TRBV20-1; CDR3: CSASGQGRSGSNEQFF
J: TRBJ2-5; V: TRBV11-1; CDR3: CASSQGRTMLRQETQYF
J: TRBJ1-3; V: TRBV12-3/TRBV12-4; CDR3: CASNNRMGNTIYF
J: TRBJ2-7; V: TRBV14; CDR3: CASSHLDEQYF
J: TRBJ2-5; V: TRBV28; CDR3: CASSHFRGETQYF
J: TRBJ2-7; V: TRBV20-1; CDR3: CSARDKGKGGDEQYF
J: TRBJ2-3; V: TRBV5-1; CDR3: CASKSPPSSPTDTQYF
J: TRBJ2-6; V: TRBV7-6; CDR3: CASSLGAGQPNSGANVLTF
J: TRBJ1-4; V: TRBV12-3/TRBV12-4; CDR3: CASTPAGGNEKLFF
J: TRBJ2-7; V: TRBV12-3/TRBV12-4; CDR3: CASSPGGLYEQYF
J: TRBJ2-3; V: TRBV7-9; CDR3: CASRGTGGDTQYF
J: TRBJ2-7; V: TRBV15; CDR3: CATGQGAGYEQYF
J: TRBJ2-3; V: TRBV20-1; CDR3: CSSGTGPTDTQYF
J: TRBJ2-7; V: TRBV12-3/TRBV12-4; CDR3: CASTRTSSYEQYF
J: TRBJ1-5; V: TRBV5-1; CDR3: CASSLSGAGNQPQHF
J: TRBJ1-2; V: TRBV20-1; CDR3: CSARVSGGIGYTF
J: TRBJ1-1; V: TRBV6-1; CDR3: CASSVTATGLEAFF
J: TRBJ2-3; V: TRBV4-2; CDR3: CASSQELAGGTDTQYF
J: TRBJ2-2; V: TRBV10-3; CDR3: CAISELKRTNTGELFF
J: TRBJ2-3; V: TRBV27; CDR3: CASIGGGGGTDTQYF
J: TRBJ1-1; V: TRBV18; CDR3: CASSLTTPAGHGTEAFF
J: TRBJ2-7; V: TRBV11-2; CDR3: CASSLAGRTESEQYF
J: TRBJ2-5; V: TRBV20-1; CDR3: CSARHRAQETQYF
J: TRBJ2-3; V: TRBV11-3; CDR3: CASSFFSSGRTDTQYF
J: TRBJ1-1; V: TRBV20-1; CDR3: CSARGASRGDSEAFF
J: TRBJ2-7; V: TRBV5-1; CDR3: CASSPRTRMDEQYF
J: TRBJ2-2; V: TRBV5-5; CDR3: CASRYQTGRGITGELFF
J: TRBJ2-1; V: TRBV6-5; CDR3: CASSTRRGRDEQFF
J: TRBJ2-1; V: TRBV20-1; CDR3: CSASRDRFNEQFF
J: TRBJ1-1; V: TRBV29-1; CDR3: CSVEQGMNTEAFF
J: TRBJ1-5; V: TRBV20-1; CDR3: CSASGISNQPQHF
J: TRBJ1-2; V: TRBV6-5; CDR3: CASSYDGLSGYTF
J: TRBJ2-1; V: TRBV4-3; CDR3: CASSRNPSDSYEQFF
J: TRBJ2-7; V: TRBV29-1; CDR3: CSVEWDKGYEQYF
J: TRBJ2-5; V: TRBV28; CDR3: CASSYREETQYF
J: TRBJ2-6; V: TRBV19; CDR3: CASGDVLSANVLTF
J: TRBJ1-5; V: TRBV7-2; CDR3: CASSLDGGVPTQHF
J: TRBJ2-1; V: TRBV30; CDR3: CAWSLGSYNEQFF
J: TRBJ2-2; V: TRBV27; CDR3: CASSPRGRSTGELFF
J: TRBJ2-7; V: TRBV5-1; CDR3: CASSGPGLAPTYEQYF
J: TRBJ1-1; V: TRBV5-1; CDR3: CASSFSPMGTEAFF
J: TRBJ1-6; V: TRBV6-1; CDR3: CASRESYNSPLHF
J: TRBJ1-1; V: TRBV20-1; CDR3: CSAHLNTEAFF
J: TRBJ2-1; V: TRBV6-4; CDR3: CASSLDREDNEQFF
J: TRBJ2-1; V: TRBV7-3; CDR3: CASSSTKGSANEQFF
J: TRBJ2-5; V: TRBV5-1; CDR3: CASSLRRQPLQETQYF
J: TRBJ2-3; V: TRBV7-8; CDR3: CASSIPHRADTQYF
J: TRBJ2-3; V: TRBV6-5; CDR3: CASSYSPRRTDTQYF
J: TRBJ2-1; V: TRBV20-1; CDR3: CSAPSRTRGAYNEQFF
J: TRBJ2-2; V: TRBV19; CDR3: CASSAPGRGRTGELFF
J: TRBJ2-7; V: TRBV6-5; CDR3: CASSYRDRDPAKSLF